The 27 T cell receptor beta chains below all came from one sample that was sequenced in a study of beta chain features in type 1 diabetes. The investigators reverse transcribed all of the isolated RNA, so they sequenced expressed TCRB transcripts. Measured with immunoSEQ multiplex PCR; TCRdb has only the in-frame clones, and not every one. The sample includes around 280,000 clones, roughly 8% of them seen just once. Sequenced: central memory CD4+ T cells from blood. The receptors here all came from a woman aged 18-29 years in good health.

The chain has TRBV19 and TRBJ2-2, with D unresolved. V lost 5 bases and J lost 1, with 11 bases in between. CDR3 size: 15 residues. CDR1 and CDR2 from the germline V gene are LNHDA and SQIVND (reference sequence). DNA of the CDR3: TGTGCCAGTAGTCCGACGGATTGGAACACCGGGGAGCTGTTTTTT. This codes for CASSPTDWNTGELFF.

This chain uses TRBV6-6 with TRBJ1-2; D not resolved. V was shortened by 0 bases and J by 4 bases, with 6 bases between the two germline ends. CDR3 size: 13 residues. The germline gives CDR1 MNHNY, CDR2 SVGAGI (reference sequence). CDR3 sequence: CASSYSNGYGYTF. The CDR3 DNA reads TGTGCCAGCAGTTACTCGAACGGCTATGGCTACACCTTC.

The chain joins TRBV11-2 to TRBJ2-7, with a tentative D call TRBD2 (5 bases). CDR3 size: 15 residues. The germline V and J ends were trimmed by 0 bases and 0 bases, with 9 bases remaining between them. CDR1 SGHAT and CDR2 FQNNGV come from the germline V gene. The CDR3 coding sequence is TGTGCCAGCAGCTTAGAAGACTACTACTCCTACGAGCAGTACTTC. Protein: CASSLEDYYSYEQYF.

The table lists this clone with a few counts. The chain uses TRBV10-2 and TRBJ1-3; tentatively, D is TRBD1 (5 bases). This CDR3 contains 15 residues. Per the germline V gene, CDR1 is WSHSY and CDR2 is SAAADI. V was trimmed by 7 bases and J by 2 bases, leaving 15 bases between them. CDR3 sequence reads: CASKSQGSTGNTIYF. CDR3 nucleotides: TGCGCCAGCAAATCCCAGGGATCTACTGGAAACACCATATATTTT.

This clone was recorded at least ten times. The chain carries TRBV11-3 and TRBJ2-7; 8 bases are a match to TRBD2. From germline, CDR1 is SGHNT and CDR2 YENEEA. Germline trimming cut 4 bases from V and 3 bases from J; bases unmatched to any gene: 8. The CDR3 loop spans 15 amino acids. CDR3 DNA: TGTGCCAGCAGCTCGCCGGGACTAGTAGTCTACGAGCAGTACGTC. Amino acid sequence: CASSSPGLVVYEQYV.

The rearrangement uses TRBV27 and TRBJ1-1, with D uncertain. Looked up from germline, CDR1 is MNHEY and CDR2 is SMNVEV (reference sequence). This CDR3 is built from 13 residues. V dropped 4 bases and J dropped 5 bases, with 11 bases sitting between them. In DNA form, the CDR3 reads TGTGCCAGCAGTTCAAGAAAGGGAACTGAAGCTTTCTTT. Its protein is CASSSRKGTEAFF.

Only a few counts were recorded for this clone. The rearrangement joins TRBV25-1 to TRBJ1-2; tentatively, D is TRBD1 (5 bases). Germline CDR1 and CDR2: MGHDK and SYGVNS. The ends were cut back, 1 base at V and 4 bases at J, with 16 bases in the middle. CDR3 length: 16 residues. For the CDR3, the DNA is TGTGCCAGCAGTGAATCTCCGGGACCGACTATCTATGGCTACACCTTC. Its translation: CASSESPGPTIYGYTF.

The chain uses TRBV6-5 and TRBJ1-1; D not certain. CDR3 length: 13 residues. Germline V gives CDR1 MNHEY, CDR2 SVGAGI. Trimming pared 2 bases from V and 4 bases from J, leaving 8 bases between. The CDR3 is CASSYGISTEAFF. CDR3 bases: TGTGCCAGCAGTTACGGCATCAGCACTGAAGCTTTCTTT.

DNA for the CDR3: TGTGCCAGCAGGGGGACAGTACAATCAGCGCCCCAGCATTTT. This sequence encodes CASRGTVQSAPQHF. The genes are TRBV6-1 and TRBJ1-5, with 7 bases matching TRBD1. V trimming: 6 bases; J trimming: 9 bases; junction bases outside the gene matches: 11. The CDR3 is 14 amino acids. Per germline, CDR1 MNHNS and CDR2 SASEGT.

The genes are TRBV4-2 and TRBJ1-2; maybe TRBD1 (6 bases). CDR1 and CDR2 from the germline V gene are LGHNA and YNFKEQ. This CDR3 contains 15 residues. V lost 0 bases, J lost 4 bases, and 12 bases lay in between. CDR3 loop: CASSQDGGRGYGYTF. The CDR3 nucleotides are TGTGCCAGCAGCCAAGATGGGGGCAGGGGCTATGGCTACACCTTC.

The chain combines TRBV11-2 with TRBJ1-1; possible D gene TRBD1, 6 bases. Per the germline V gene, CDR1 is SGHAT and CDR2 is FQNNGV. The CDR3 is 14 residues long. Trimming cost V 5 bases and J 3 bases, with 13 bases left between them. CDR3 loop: CASSNRVRDTEAFF. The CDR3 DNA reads TGTGCCAGCAGCAACAGGGTGCGGGACACTGAAGCTTTCTTT. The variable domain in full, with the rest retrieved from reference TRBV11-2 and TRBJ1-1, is EAGVAQSPRYKIIEKRQSVAFWCNPISGHATLYWYQQILGQGPKLLIQFQNNGVVDDSQLPKDRFSAERLKGVDSTLKIQPAKLEDSAVYLCASSNRVRDTEAFFGQGTRLTVV.

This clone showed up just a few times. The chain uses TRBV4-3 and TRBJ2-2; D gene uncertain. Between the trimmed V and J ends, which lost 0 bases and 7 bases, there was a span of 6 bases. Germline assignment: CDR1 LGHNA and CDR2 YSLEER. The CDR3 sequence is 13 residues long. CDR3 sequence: CASSQDSIGELFF. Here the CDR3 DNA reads TGCGCCAGCAGCCAAGATTCAATCGGGGAGCTGTTTTTT.

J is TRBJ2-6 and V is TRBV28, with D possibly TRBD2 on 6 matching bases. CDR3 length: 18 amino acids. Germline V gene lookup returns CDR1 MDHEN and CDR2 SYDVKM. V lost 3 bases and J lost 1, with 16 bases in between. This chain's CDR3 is CASSFGGAPQSGANVLTF. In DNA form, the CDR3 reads TGTGCCAGCAGTTTTGGCGGGGCGCCCCAATCTGGGGCCAACGTCCTGACTTTC.

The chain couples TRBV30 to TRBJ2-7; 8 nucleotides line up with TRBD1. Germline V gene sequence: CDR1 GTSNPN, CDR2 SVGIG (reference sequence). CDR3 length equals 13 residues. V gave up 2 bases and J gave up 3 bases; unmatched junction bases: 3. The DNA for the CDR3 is TGTGCCTGGAGTCCGACAGGGGTCTACGAGCAGTACTTC. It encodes CAWSPTGVYEQYF.

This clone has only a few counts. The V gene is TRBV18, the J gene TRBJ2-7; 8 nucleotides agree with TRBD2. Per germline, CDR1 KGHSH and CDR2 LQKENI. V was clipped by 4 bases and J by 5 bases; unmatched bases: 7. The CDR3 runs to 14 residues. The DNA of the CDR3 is TGTGCCAGCTCACAAGCGGGGGAAGCTAACGAGCAGTACGTC. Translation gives CASSQAGEANEQYV.

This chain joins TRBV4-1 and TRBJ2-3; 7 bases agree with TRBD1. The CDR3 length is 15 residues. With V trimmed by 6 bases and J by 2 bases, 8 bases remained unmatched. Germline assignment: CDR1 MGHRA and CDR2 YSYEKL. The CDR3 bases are TGCGCCAGCAGAGCTCAGGGACAGAACACAGATACGCAGTATTTT. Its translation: CASRAQGQNTDTQYF.

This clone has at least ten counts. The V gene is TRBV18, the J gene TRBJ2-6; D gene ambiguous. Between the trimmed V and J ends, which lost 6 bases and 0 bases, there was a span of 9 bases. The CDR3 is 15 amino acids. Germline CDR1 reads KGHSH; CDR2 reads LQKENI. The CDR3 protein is CASSNEVSGANVLTF. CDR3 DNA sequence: TGTGCCAGCTCGAATGAGGTCTCTGGGGCCAACGTCCTGACTTTC. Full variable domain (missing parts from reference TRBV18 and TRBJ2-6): NAGVMQNPRHLVRRRGQEARLRCSPMKGHSHVYWYRQLPEEGLKFMVYLQKENIIDESGMPKERFSAEFPKEGPSILRIQQVVRGDSAAYFCASSNEVSGANVLTFGAGSRLTVL.

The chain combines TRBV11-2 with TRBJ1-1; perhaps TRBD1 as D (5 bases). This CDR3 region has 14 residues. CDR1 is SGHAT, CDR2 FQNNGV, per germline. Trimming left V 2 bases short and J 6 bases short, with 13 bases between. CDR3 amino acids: CASSLPPGRPEAFF. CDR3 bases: TGTGCCAGCAGCTTACCCCCGGGACGTCCTGAAGCTTTCTTT.

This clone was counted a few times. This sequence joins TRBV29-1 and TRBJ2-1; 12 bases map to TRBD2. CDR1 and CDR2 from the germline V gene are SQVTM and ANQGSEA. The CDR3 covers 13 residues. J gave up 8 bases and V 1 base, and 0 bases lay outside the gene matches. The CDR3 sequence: CSVEGLAGDEQFF. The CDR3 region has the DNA TGCAGCGTTGAAGGACTAGCGGGAGATGAGCAGTTCTTC.

The CDR3 protein is CASMTQPYEQYF. CDR3 nucleotides: TGTGCCAGCATGACACAACCCTACGAGCAGTACTTC. V gene TRBV6-1 combines with J gene TRBJ2-7; no clear D. Trimming removed 7 bases from V and 2 bases from J, with 9 bases in between. Germline CDR1 is MNHNS and CDR2 is SASEGT. This CDR3 region has 12 residues.

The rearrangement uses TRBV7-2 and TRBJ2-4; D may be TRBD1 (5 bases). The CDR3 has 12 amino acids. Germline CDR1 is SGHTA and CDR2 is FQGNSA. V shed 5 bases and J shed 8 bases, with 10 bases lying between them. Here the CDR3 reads CASSPQGDIQYF. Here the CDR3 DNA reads TGTGCCAGCAGCCCCCAAGGGGACATTCAGTACTTC. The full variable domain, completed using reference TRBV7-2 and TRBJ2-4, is GAGVSQSPSNKVTEKGKDVELRCDPISGHTALYWYRQSLGQGLEFLIYFQGNSAPDKSGLPSDRFSAERTGGSVSTLTIQRTQQEDSAVYLCASSPQGDIQYFGAGTRLSVL.

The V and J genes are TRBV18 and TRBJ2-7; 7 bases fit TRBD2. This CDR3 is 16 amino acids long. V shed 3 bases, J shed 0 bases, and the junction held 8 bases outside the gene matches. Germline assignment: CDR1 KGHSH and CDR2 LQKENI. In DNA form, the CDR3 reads TGTGCCAGCTCACCTCGCTTGGGACTAAGCTCCTACGAGCAGTACGTC. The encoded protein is CASSPRLGLSSYEQYV.

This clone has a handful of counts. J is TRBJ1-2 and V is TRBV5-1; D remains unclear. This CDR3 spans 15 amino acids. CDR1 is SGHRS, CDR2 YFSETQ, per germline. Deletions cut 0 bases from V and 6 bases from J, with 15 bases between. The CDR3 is CASSLGFGNTDGYTF. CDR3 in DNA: TGCGCCAGCAGCTTGGGGTTTGGAAACACGGATGGCTACACCTTC.

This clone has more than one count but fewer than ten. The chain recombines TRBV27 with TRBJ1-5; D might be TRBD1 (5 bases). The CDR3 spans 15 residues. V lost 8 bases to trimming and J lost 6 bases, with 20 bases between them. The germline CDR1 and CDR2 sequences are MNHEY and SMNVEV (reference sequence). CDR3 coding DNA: TGTGCCAGCCGCTCCAATGGGGCAGAGGGTCAGCCCCAGCATTTT. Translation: CASRSNGAEGQPQHF.

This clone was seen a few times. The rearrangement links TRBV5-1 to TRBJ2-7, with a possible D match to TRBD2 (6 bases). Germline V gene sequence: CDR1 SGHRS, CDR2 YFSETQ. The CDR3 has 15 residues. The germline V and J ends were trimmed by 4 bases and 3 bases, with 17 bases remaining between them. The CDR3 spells CASSQDGGSGYEQYF. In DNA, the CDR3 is TGCGCCAGCAGCCAAGACGGGGGATCGGGCTACGAGCAGTACTTC. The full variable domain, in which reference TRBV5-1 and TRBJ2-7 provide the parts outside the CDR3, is KAGVTQTPRYLIKTRGQQVTLSCSPISGHRSVSWYQQTPGQGLQFLFEYFSETQRNKGNFPGRFSGRQFSNSRSEMNVSTLELGDSALYLCASSQDGGSGYEQYFGPGTRLTVT.

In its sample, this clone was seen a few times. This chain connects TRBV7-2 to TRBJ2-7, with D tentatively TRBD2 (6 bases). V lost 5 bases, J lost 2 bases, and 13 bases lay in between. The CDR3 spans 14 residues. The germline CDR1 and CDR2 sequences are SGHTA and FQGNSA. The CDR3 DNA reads TGTGCCAGCAGCGCTAACCCGGGGGCCTACGAGCAGTACGTC. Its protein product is CASSANPGAYEQYV.

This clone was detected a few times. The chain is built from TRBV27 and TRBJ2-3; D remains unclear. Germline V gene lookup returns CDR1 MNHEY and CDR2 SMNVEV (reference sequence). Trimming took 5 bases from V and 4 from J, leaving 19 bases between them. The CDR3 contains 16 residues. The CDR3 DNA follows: TGTGCCAGCAGTCCCGGTAGGCAAAGATGGGCAGATACGCAGTATTTT. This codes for CASSPGRQRWADTQYF.